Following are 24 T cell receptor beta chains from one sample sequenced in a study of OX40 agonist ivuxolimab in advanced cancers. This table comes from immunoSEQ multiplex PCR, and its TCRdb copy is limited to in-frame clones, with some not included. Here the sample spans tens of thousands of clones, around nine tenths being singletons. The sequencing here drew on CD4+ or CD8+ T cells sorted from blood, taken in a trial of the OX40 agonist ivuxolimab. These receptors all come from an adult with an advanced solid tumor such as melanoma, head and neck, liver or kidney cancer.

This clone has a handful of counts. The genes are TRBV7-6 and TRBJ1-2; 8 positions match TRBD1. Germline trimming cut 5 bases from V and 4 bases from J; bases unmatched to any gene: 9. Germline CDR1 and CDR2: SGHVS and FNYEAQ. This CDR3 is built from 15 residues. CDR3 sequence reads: CASSPFPGQGYGYTF. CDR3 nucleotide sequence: TGTGCCAGCAGCCCATTCCCCGGACAGGGCTATGGCTACACCTTC.

CDR3 amino acids: CASSSREGTDTQYF. CDR3 DNA: TGCGCCAGCAGTTCGCGGGAGGGCACAGATACGCAGTATTTT. J is TRBJ2-3 and V is TRBV4-3; 8 bases map to TRBD2. After removal of 6 bases from V and 1 base from J, the junction contained 3 bases not matched to a gene. Germline loops: CDR1 LGHNA, CDR2 YSLEER. CDR3 length equals 14 residues.

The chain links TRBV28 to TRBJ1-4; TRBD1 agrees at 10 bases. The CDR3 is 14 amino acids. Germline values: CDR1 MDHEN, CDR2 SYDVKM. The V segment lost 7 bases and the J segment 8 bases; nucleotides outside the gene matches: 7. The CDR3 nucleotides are TGTGCCAGCAAGGGGGAGGGACAGGGGGAAAAACTGTTTTTT. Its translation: CASKGEGQGEKLFF.

CDR3 protein: CASSEEGDSFYQPQHF. The CDR3, as DNA: TGTGCCAGCAGTGAAGAAGGGGACTCTTTTTATCAGCCCCAGCATTTT. The V and J genes are TRBV6-1 and TRBJ1-5; perhaps TRBD1 as D (5 bases). Trimming stripped 1 base from V and 5 bases from J, with 15 bases between. The CDR3 sequence is 16 residues long. Germline CDR1 and CDR2: MNHNS and SASEGT.

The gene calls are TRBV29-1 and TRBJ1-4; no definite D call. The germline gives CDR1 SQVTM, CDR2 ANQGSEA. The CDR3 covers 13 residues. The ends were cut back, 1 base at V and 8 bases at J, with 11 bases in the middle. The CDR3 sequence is CSVEVTGGEKLFF. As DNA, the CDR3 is TGCAGCGTTGAAGTCACGGGTGGGGAAAAACTGTTTTTT. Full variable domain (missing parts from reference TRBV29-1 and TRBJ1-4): SAVISQKPSRDICQRGTSLTIQCQVDSQVTMMFWYRQQPGQSLTLIATANQGSEATYESGFVIDKFPISRPNLTFSTLTVSNMSPEDSSIYLCSVEVTGGEKLFFGSGTQLSVL.

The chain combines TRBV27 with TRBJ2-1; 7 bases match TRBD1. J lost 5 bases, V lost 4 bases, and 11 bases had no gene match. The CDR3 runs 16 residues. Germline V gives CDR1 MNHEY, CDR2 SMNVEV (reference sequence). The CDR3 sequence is CASSSYRTGLHNEQFF. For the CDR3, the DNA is TGTGCCAGCAGTTCCTACCGGACAGGTTTACACAATGAGCAGTTCTTC.

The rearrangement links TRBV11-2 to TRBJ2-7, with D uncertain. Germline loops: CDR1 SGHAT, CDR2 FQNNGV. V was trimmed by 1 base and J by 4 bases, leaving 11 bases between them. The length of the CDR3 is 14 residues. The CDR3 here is CASSLGRHQYEQYF. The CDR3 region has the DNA TGTGCCAGCAGCTTAGGTCGACACCAATACGAGCAGTACTTC. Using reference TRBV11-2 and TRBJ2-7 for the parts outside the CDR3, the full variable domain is EAGVAQSPRYKIIEKRQSVAFWCNPISGHATLYWYQQILGQGPKLLIQFQNNGVVDDSQLPKDRFSAERLKGVDSTLKIQPAKLEDSAVYLCASSLGRHQYEQYFGPGTRLTVT.

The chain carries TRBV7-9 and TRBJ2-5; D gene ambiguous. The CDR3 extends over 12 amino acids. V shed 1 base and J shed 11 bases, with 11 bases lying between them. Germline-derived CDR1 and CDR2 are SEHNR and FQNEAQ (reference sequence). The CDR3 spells CASSLVTAGQYF. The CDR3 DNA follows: TGTGCCAGCAGCTTAGTTACAGCTGGGCAGTACTTC. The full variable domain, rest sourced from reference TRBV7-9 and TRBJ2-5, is DTGVSQNPRHKITKRGQNVTFRCDPISEHNRLYWYRQTLGQGPEFLTYFQNEAQLEKSRLLSDRFSAERPKGSFSTLEIQRTEQGDSAMYLCASSLVTAGQYFGPGTRLLVL.

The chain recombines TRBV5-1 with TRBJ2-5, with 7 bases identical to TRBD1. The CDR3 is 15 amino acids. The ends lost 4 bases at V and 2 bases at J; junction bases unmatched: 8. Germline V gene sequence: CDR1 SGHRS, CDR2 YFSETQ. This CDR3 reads CASSTEGASQETQYF. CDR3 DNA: TGCGCCAGCAGCACCGAGGGGGCGAGTCAAGAGACCCAGTACTTC.

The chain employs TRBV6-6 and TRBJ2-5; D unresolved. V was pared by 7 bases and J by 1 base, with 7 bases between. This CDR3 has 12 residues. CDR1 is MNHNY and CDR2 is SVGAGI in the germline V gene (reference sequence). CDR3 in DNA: TGTGCCAGCACCTGGAGCCAAGAGACCCAGTACTTC. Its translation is CASTWSQETQYF.

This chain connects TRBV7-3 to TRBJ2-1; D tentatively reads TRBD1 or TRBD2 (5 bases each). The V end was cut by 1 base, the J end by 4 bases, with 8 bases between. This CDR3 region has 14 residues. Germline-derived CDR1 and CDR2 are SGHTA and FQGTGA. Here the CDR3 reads CASSLRDGYNEQFF. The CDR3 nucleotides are TGTGCCAGCAGCTTAAGGGACGGGTACAATGAGCAGTTCTTC. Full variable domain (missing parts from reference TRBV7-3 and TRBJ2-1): GAGVSQTPSNKVTEKGKYVELRCDPISGHTALYWYRQSLGQGPEFLIYFQGTGAADDSGLPNDRFFAVRPEGSVSTLKIQRTERGDSAVYLCASSLRDGYNEQFFGPGTRLTVL.

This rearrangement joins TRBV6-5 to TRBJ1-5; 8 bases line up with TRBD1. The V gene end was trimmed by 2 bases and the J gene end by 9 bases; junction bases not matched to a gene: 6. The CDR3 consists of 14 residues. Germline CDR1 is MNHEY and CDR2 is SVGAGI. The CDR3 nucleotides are TGTGCCAGCAGTTACGACAGGGGAAGACGGCCCCAGCATTTT. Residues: CASSYDRGRRPQHF.

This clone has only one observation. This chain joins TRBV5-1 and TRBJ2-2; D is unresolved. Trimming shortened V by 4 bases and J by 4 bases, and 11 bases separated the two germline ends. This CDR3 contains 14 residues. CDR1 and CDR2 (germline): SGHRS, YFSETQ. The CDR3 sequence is CASSLDLSTGELFF. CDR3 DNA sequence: TGCGCCAGCAGCCTTGACCTTTCCACCGGGGAGCTGTTTTTT.

The CDR3 coding sequence is TGTGCCAGCAGCTTAGGGCAGGGGGCCGGTGGGGCCAACGTCCTGACTTTC. This codes for CASSLGQGAGGANVLTF. This sequence joins TRBV7-3 and TRBJ2-6; TRBD1 matches 8 bases. Germline loops: CDR1 SGHTA, CDR2 FQGTGA. The CDR3 extends over 17 amino acids. Unmatched junction bases numbered 6, after V lost 2 bases and J lost 3 bases.

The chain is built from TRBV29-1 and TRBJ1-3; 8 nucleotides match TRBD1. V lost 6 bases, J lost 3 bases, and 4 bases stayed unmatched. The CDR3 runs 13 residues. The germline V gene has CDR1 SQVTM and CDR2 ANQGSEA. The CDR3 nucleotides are TGCAGCGTCTTCGGACAGGGTGGAAACACCATATATTTT. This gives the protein CSVFGQGGNTIYF.

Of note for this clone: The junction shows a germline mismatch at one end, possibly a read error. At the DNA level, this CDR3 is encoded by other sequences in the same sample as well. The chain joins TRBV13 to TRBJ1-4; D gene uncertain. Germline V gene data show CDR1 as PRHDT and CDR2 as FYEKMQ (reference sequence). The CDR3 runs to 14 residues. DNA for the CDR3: TGTGCTAGCAGCTTACGGGGAGATAATGAAAAACTGTTTTTT. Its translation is CASSLRGDNEKLFF. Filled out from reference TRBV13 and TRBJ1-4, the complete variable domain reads AAGVIQSPRHLIKEKRETATLKCYPIPRHDTVYWYQQGPGQDPQFLISFYEKMQSDKGSIPDRFSAQQFSDYHSELNMSSLELGDSALYFCASSLRGDNEKLFFGSGTQLSVL.

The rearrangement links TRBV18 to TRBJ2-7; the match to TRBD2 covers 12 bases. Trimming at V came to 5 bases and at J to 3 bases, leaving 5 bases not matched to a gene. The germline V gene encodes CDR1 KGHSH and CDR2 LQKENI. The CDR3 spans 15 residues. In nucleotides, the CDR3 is TGTGCCAGCTCATCGCCGACTAGCGGGAGCTACGAGCAGTACTTC. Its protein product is CASSSPTSGSYEQYF.

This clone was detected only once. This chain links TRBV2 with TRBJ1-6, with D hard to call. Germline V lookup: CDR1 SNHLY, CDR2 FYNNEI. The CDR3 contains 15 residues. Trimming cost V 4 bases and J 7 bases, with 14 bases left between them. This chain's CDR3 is CASSAHRTENSPLHF. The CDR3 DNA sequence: TGTGCCAGCAGTGCCCATCGGACGGAAAATTCACCCCTCCACTTT. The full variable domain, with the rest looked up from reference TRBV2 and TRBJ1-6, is EPEVTQTPSHQVTQMGQEVILRCVPISNHLYFYWYRQILGQKVEFLVSFYNNEISEKSEIFDDQFSVERPDGSNFTLKIRSTKLEDSAMYFCASSAHRTENSPLHFGNGTRLTVT.

The CDR3 here is CAIRRLEENTEAFF. The CDR3 DNA is TGTGCCATCAGGAGACTAGAGGAGAACACTGAAGCTTTCTTT. The chain joins TRBV10-3 to TRBJ1-1; unclear D gene. The CDR3 sequence is 14 residues long. The germline V gene has CDR1 ENHRY and CDR2 SYGVKD. The V gene lost 6 bases and the J gene lost 1 base, with 12 bases spanning the gap.

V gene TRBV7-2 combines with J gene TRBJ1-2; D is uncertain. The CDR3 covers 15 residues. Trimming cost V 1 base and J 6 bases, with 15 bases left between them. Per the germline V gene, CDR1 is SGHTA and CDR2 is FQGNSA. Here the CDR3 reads CASSLGLQTPDGYTF. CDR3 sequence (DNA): TGTGCCAGCAGCTTAGGATTGCAGACCCCTGATGGCTACACCTTC.

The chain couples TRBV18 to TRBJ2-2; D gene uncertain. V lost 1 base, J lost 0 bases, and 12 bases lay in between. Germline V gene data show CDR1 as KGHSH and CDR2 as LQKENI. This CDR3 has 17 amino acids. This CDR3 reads CASSPLVTSANTGELFF. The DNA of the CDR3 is TGTGCCAGCTCACCACTAGTCACGTCAGCGAACACCGGGGAGCTGTTTTTT. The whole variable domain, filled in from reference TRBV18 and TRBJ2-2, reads NAGVMQNPRHLVRRRGQEARLRCSPMKGHSHVYWYRQLPEEGLKFMVYLQKENIIDESGMPKERFSAEFPKEGPSILRIQQVVRGDSAAYFCASSPLVTSANTGELFFGEGSRLTVL.

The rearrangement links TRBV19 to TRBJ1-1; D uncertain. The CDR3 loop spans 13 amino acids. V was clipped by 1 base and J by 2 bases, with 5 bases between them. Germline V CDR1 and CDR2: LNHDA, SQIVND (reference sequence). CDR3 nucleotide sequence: TGTGCCAGTAGTATAGGCCCTAACACTGAAGCTTTCTTT. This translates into CASSIGPNTEAFF. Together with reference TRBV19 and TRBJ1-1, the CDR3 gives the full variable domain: DGGITQSPKYLFRKEGQNVTLSCEQNLNHDAMYWYRQDPGQGLRLIYYSQIVNDFQKGDIAEGYSVSREKKESFPLTVTSAQKNPTAFYLCASSIGPNTEAFFGQGTRLTVV.

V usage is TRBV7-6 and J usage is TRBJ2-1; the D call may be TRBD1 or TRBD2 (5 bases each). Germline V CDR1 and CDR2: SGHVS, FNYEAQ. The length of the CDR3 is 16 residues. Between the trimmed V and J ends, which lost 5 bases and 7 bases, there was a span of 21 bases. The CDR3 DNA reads TGTGCCAGCAGCCCGCTATCTGGGGACGACTCGAATGAGCAGTTCTTC. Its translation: CASSPLSGDDSNEQFF.

DNA for the CDR3: TGTGCCAGCAGTTTAATCGTGGGGACAAGAAGCGGGAGAAGTAGGTACGAGCAGTACTTC. As protein: CASSLIVGTRSGRSRYEQYF. This chain links TRBV28 with TRBJ2-7, with 8 bases that match TRBD2. The CDR3 totals 20 residues. The J segment lost 4 bases and the V segment lost 2 bases, leaving 22 bases of the junction unmatched. Per germline, CDR1 MDHEN and CDR2 SYDVKM.